The 15 T cell receptor beta chains listed next were all sequenced from one sample in a study of response to subunit inactivated influenza vaccine. TCRdb analysed the RT-PCR reads with MiXCR anew, one entry per CDR3 protein. The sample yields 650,000 to 850,000 distinct CDR3 sequences, around 13% seen once. The sequencing here drew on PBMCs from blood, taken approximately 15 days before vaccination. The receptors were sampled from a man over 45 who received an inactivated influenza vaccine.

Turning to this clonotype: This may be a read error, as it is one base from a much larger clone. The chain links TRBV12-3 or TRBV12-4 to TRBJ2-2, with TRBD1 matching 9 bases. This CDR3 has 15 residues. The V segment lost 10 bases and the J segment 4 bases; nucleotides outside the gene matches: 10. CDR3 in DNA: TGTGCCATCCGGTGGGGGACAGGGAGCACCGGGGAGCTGTTTTTT. It encodes CAIRWGTGSTGELFF.

This clonotype has at least ten counts. The chain combines TRBV6-1 with TRBJ2-7; TRBD1 matches at 7 bases. V lost 6 bases to trimming and J lost 4 bases; unmatched junction nucleotides: 12. This CDR3 has 15 residues. Germline V gene data show CDR1 as MNHNS and CDR2 as SASEGT. In nucleotides, the CDR3 is TGTGCCAGCAGAAATCCCAGACAGGGCTTGTACGAGCAGTACTTC. Translation gives CASRNPRQGLYEQYF.

This clonotype was detected a few times. The chain couples TRBV7-9 to TRBJ1-4; D is uncertain. V shed 3 bases and J shed 6 bases, with 11 bases lying between them. Germline CDR1 reads SEHNR; CDR2 reads FQNEAQ (reference sequence). The CDR3 has 14 residues. CDR3 in DNA: TGTGCCAGCAGCTTGGGCCTAACGCATGAAAAACTGTTTTTT. Its translation is CASSLGLTHEKLFF.

The rearrangement uses TRBV7-6 and TRBJ1-1; no clear D. V gave up 5 bases and J gave up 8 bases, with 21 bases separating them. CDR1 is SGHVS and CDR2 is FNYEAQ in the germline V gene. The CDR3 has 15 amino acids. CDR3 bases: TGTGCCAGCAGCGCACATTATGGGGATAAAGGGGAAGCTTTCTTT. Translation gives CASSAHYGDKGEAFF. The variable domain in full, with the rest retrieved from reference TRBV7-6 and TRBJ1-1, is GAGVSQSPRYKVTKRGQDVALRCDPISGHVSLYWYRQALGQGPEFLTYFNYEAQQDKSGLPNDRFSAERPEGSISTLTIQRTEQRDSAMYRCASSAHYGDKGEAFFGQGTRLTVV.

The rearrangement uses TRBV27 and TRBJ2-1; TRBD1 aligns across 9 bases. Losses at the gene ends were 8 bases for V and 5 bases for J; bases not matched to a gene: 10. The germline CDR1 and CDR2 sequences are MNHEY and SMNVEV (reference sequence). The CDR3 has 15 residues. CDR3 amino acids: CASGTGTGTDNEQFF. The CDR3 region has the DNA TGTGCCAGCGGAACCGGGACAGGGACCGACAATGAGCAGTTCTTC.

This clonotype was picked up many times. This rearrangement joins TRBV5-1 to TRBJ2-3, with 8 bases that match TRBD2. Germline V CDR1 and CDR2: SGHRS, YFSETQ. This CDR3 contains 14 residues. The ends lost 4 bases at V and 4 bases at J; junction bases unmatched: 5. CDR3 amino acids: CASSTGTSPDTQYF. CDR3 nucleotide sequence: TGCGCCAGCAGCACTGGGACTAGTCCAGATACGCAGTATTTT.

This chain joins TRBV29-1 and TRBJ2-7; D is unresolved. The CDR3 spans 13 residues. CDR1 and CDR2 (germline): SQVTM, ANQGSEA. Trimming removed 7 bases at V and 1 base at J, with 14 bases between. CDR3 coding DNA: TGCAGCGCGCAAACCCCCGCGTCCTACGAGCAGTACTTC. Amino acids: CSAQTPASYEQYF.

The sample holds many counts of this clonotype. V usage is TRBV20-1 and J usage is TRBJ2-5; no clear D. Trimming stripped 0 bases from V and 3 bases from J, with 8 bases between. CDR3 length: 13 amino acids. Looked up from germline, CDR1 is DFQATT and CDR2 is SNEGSKA (reference sequence). CDR3 region: CSARDNLKETQYF. CDR3 nucleotides: TGCAGTGCTAGAGATAATTTAAAAGAGACCCAGTACTTC.

V is TRBV7-9 and J is TRBJ2-7, with 10 bases matching TRBD2. The CDR3 runs 14 residues. V trimming: 5 bases; J trimming: 3 bases; junction bases outside the gene matches: 4. From germline, CDR1 is SEHNR and CDR2 FQNEAQ (reference sequence). CDR3 region: CASSPSGGIYEQYF. CDR3 DNA sequence: TGTGCCAGCAGCCCTAGCGGGGGCATCTACGAGCAGTACTTC.

This clonotype was counted between two and nine times. The rearrangement uses TRBV12-3 or TRBV12-4 and TRBJ2-3; D unresolved. Deletions cut 3 bases from V and 4 bases from J, with 8 bases between. The CDR3 totals 13 residues. The DNA of the CDR3 is TGTGCCAGCAGTTTGCTGAGGCCAGATACGCAGTATTTT. It specifies CASSLLRPDTQYF.

This clonotype has just a few counts. J is TRBJ2-1 and V is TRBV7-2, with 7 positions matching TRBD2. Germline assignment: CDR1 SGHTA and CDR2 FQGNSA. The V and J ends lost 2 bases and 7 bases, in that order; junction bases with no gene match: 8. The CDR3 is 15 amino acids. The CDR3 DNA reads as TGTGCCAGCAGCTTATCTCCTATTAGCGGGAATGAGCAGTTCTTC. Amino acids: CASSLSPISGNEQFF.

The chain uses TRBV7-9 and TRBJ2-3, with a weak D call TRBD1 (6 bases). Germline CDR1 reads SEHNR; CDR2 reads FQNEAQ (reference sequence). The CDR3 loop spans 16 amino acids. V lost 5 bases, J lost 6 bases, and 21 bases lay in between. CDR3: CASSVPKTGPGDTQYF. CDR3 nucleotides: TGTGCCAGCAGCGTCCCGAAGACAGGCCCCGGGGATACGCAGTATTTT.

V gene TRBV19 combines with J gene TRBJ1-2, with D maybe TRBD1 (6 bases). Deletions cut 5 bases from V and 5 bases from J, with 18 bases between. Germline CDR1 reads LNHDA; CDR2 reads SQIVND (reference sequence). The CDR3 extends over 15 amino acids. The CDR3 spells CASSPQDRPAYGYTF. The CDR3 DNA sequence: TGTGCCAGTAGTCCTCAAGACAGGCCCGCTTATGGCTACACCTTC.

This clonotype was counted many times. The rearrangement joins TRBV12-3 or TRBV12-4 to TRBJ2-5; no reliable D call. Trimming left V 2 bases short and J 1 base short, with 8 bases between. CDR3 length: 14 amino acids. CDR3 in DNA: TGTGCCAGCAGTTTAATCGCCCTCCAAGAGACCCAGTACTTC. It is translated as CASSLIALQETQYF.

This clonotype has a count of ten or more. The CDR3 is CASSLVAGESYNEQFF. In DNA form, the CDR3 reads TGCGCCAGCAGCTTGGTGGCGGGGGAATCCTACAATGAGCAGTTCTTC. V usage is TRBV5-1 and J usage is TRBJ2-1; TRBD2 agrees at 7 bases. This CDR3 comprises 16 residues. V was pared by 0 bases and J by 1 base, with 4 bases of the junction left unmatched. Germline loops: CDR1 SGHRS, CDR2 YFSETQ.